The clone carrying this T cell receptor (beta chain) was recorded once. Its antigen remains unidentified. Researchers ran the PCR with 60 Vbeta and 13 Jbeta primers. The repertoire was sequenced with immunoSEQ multiplex PCR; TCRdb's copy has only in-frame clones and lacks some. The sample has 130,000 to 150,000 clones; about three quarters are singletons. The data originate from a study of cytomegalovirus exposure and HLA in healthy donors. General study findings and limits: Cytomegalovirus status was reportedly diagnosed by the classifier with high sensitivity and specificity. Within an earlier analysis, most TCR beta V segments proved productive either about 87% or about 30% of the time. Among TCR beta chains, those listed as cytomegalovirus-associated numbered about 160.

This CDR3 contains 13 residues. V lost 2 bases, J lost 4 bases, and 8 bases lay in between. The germline CDR1 and CDR2 sequences are MNHEY and SMNVEV (reference sequence). The sequenced sample consisted of PBMCs. This chain connects TRBV27 to TRBJ1-1, with no clear D. The sequence came from a man in his forties in good health and CMV-seropositive. The CDR3 sequence is CASSLLGLTEAFF. The DNA of the CDR3 is TGTGCCAGCAGTTTACTTGGACTCACTGAAGCTTTCTTT.